The 10 T cell receptor beta chains presented below share a single source sample, sequenced in a study of technical replicates of blood from a few donors. Sequencing was performed with immunoSEQ multiplex PCR; in TCRdb, only in-frame clones are kept and a portion is missing. The sample has approximately 75,000 clones, roughly 92% seen once; the top ten hold roughly 0.41%. The material sequenced was T cells isolated from PBMCs. These receptors all stem from a human donor in good health.

The chain is built from TRBV9 and TRBJ2-1; weak D call: TRBD1 (6 bases). V lost 3 bases and J 3 bases, leaving 19 bases between the germline ends. The CDR3 spans 17 residues. Germline V gene sequence: CDR1 SGDLS, CDR2 YYNGEE. This CDR3 reads CASSGSIQGPDYNEQFF. CDR3 coding DNA: TGTGCCAGCAGCGGCAGCATTCAGGGGCCTGACTACAATGAGCAGTTCTTC.

The CDR3 sequence is CASSLGSRDRGLILYGYTF. CDR3 DNA sequence: TGTGCCAGCAGCTTAGGTTCCCGGGACAGGGGGCTCATCCTCTATGGCTACACCTTC. The chain couples TRBV7-8 to TRBJ1-2, with TRBD1 matching 12 bases. V dropped 1 base and J dropped 4; count of bases not matched to a gene: 13. CDR3 size: 19 residues. The germline V gene encodes CDR1 SGHVS and CDR2 FQNEAQ. Together with reference TRBV7-8 and TRBJ1-2, the CDR3 gives the full variable domain: GAGVSQSPRYKVAKRGQDVALRCDPISGHVSLFWYQQALGQGPEFLTYFQNEAQLDKSGLPSDRFFAERPEGSVSTLKIQRTQQEDSAVYLCASSLGSRDRGLILYGYTFGSGTRLTVV.

V is TRBV9 and J is TRBJ1-1; the match to TRBD1 covers 10 bases. The germline V gene has CDR1 SGDLS and CDR2 YYNGEE. This CDR3 comprises 16 residues. V lost 4 bases to trimming and J lost 7 bases; unmatched junction nucleotides: 13. CDR3 loop: CASSPRPGQGGNEAFF. The CDR3, as DNA: TGTGCCAGCAGCCCCCGCCCAGGACAGGGGGGTAATGAAGCTTTCTTT.

The CDR3: CASSLFETYNEQFF. The CDR3 DNA reads TGCGCCAGCAGCCTGTTTGAGACCTACAATGAGCAGTTCTTC. The gene calls are TRBV10-2 and TRBJ2-1; D unresolved. Germline V gene lookup returns CDR1 WSHSY and CDR2 SAAADI. V was shortened by 6 bases and J by 2 bases, with 11 bases between the two germline ends. The CDR3 totals 14 residues.

V usage is TRBV29-1 and J usage is TRBJ1-4; D gene unclear. The CDR3 loop spans 13 amino acids. The germline V and J ends were trimmed by 4 bases and 0 bases, with 6 bases remaining between them. Germline CDR1 and CDR2: SQVTM and ANQGSEA. The CDR3 loop reads CSVAGSTNEKLFF. CDR3 nucleotide sequence: TGCAGCGTTGCAGGTTCAACTAATGAAAAACTGTTTTTT.

V gene TRBV7-2 combines with J gene TRBJ1-2, with 7 bases fitting TRBD1. The CDR3 has 14 amino acids. V trimming: 4 bases; J trimming: 4 bases; junction bases outside the gene matches: 6. Germline CDR1 SGHTA, CDR2 FQGNSA. In nucleotides, the CDR3 is TGTGCCAGCAGCTCCTCCGGGACAGCCTATGGCTACACCTTC. Its protein is CASSSSGTAYGYTF. Based on the CDR3 plus reference TRBV7-2 and TRBJ1-2, the full variable domain is GAGVSQSPSNKVTEKGKDVELRCDPISGHTALYWYRQSLGQGLEFLIYFQGNSAPDKSGLPSDRFSAERTGGSVSTLTIQRTQQEDSAVYLCASSSSGTAYGYTFGSGTRLTVV.

The genes are TRBV7-7 and TRBJ2-2; the D is unclear. V was cut by 1 base and J by 6 bases, with 9 bases left in between. The CDR3 spans 14 residues. From germline, CDR1 is SSHAT and CDR2 FNYEAQ (reference sequence). This CDR3 reads CASSLGPGAGELFF. CDR3 DNA sequence: TGTGCCAGCAGCTTAGGCCCAGGTGCCGGGGAGCTGTTTTTT. The entire variable domain, with the rest obtained from reference TRBV7-7 and TRBJ2-2, is as follows: GAGVSQSPRYKVTKRGQDVTLRCDPISSHATLYWYQQALGQGPEFLTYFNYEAQPDKSGLPSDRFSAERPEGSISTLTIQRTEQRDSAMYRCASSLGPGAGELFFGEGSRLTVL.

The genes are TRBV2 and TRBJ1-2, with 8 nucleotides matching TRBD1. CDR1 and CDR2 (germline): SNHLY, FYNNEI. Losses at the gene ends were 6 bases for V and 8 bases for J; bases not matched to a gene: 14. The CDR3 runs to 15 residues. The CDR3 DNA reads as TGTGCCAGCAGGGATCCGACAGGGGCAAAGGAAGGCTACACCTTC. As protein: CASRDPTGAKEGYTF.

The genes are TRBV5-6 and TRBJ1-1; D remains unclear. Trimming took 0 bases from V and 8 from J, leaving 11 bases between them. The CDR3 consists of 13 residues. Germline lookup yields CDR1 SGHDT and CDR2 YYEEEE. The CDR3 here is CASSLDTYGEAFF. CDR3 DNA sequence: TGTGCCAGCAGCTTGGACACCTACGGGGAAGCTTTCTTT.

The chain links TRBV4-3 to TRBJ2-2, with 7 nucleotides matching TRBD2. CDR3 length: 17 residues. CDR1 LGHNA and CDR2 YSLEER come from the germline V gene. Germline trimming cut 0 bases from V and 7 bases from J; bases unmatched to any gene: 11. CDR3 in DNA: TGCGCCAGCAGCCAAGATATTTATCGCGGGAGAATCGGGGAGCTGTTTTTT. This sequence encodes CASSQDIYRGRIGELFF.